A selection of T cell receptor beta chains follows, all from one sample in a study of blood T cell repertoires in COVID-19. TCRdb's table, derived via immunoSEQ multiplex PCR, lists solely in-frame clones and lacks some. Among 200,000 to 250,000 clones listed, approximately 86% were seen once. Sequencing was performed on peripheral blood. Receptor source: a woman aged 55-69 years who had recovered from COVID-19. CDR3s include the opening cysteine and the closing phenylalanine or tryptophan. A D gene is named only where the DNA matches it firmly. Clone size appears in some rows only: once, few, many, or a class for an expanded clone.

J | size | D | V | DNA | CDR3
TRBJ1-2 | NA | NA | TRBV7-3 | TGTGCCAGCAGCTTCAGGGATGGGTATGGCTACACCTTC | CASSFRDGYGYTF
TRBJ1-1 | NA | NA | TRBV5-8 | TGTGCCAGCTTACAGCGAGACAGGAACACTGAAGCTTTCTTT | CASLQRDRNTEAFF
TRBJ1-1 | NA | NA | TRBV5-5 | TGTGCCAGCAGCTTGTCACCGGACACGATCACTGAAGCTTTCTTT | CASSLSPDTITEAFF
TRBJ1-4 | NA | NA | TRBV6-5 | TGTGCCAGCAGTTACATACGGCAGGGAGGTGAAAAACTGTTTTTT | CASSYIRQGGEKLFF
TRBJ2-7 | NA | TRBD1 | TRBV6-2/TRBV6-3 | TGTGCCAGCAGTCGGAACCGGGACAGGGGGGACGAGCAGTACTTC | CASSRNRDRGDEQYF
TRBJ1-1 | NA | NA | TRBV7-2 | TGTGCCAGCAGACCCCCGGGTCAGGGTGTGGTCGTAGGTTTCTTT | CASRPPGQGVVVGFF
TRBJ1-1 | NA | NA | TRBV12-3/TRBV12-4 | TGTGCCAGCAGTTTAGCGCGGGGGACTGAAGCTTTCTTT | CASSLARGTEAFF
TRBJ1-2 | NA | NA | TRBV27 | TGTGCCAGCAGTTCCCTGATGACAGGCTATGGCTACACCTTC | CASSSLMTGYGYTF
TRBJ1-1 | NA | TRBD1 | TRBV5-1 | TGCGCCAGCAGCTTGCCCCGGGACAGTGAAGCTTTCTTT | CASSLPRDSEAFF
TRBJ1-2 | once | NA | TRBV5-6 | TGTGCCAGCAGCTTCACGGGGATAGCTAACTATGGCTACACCTTC | CASSFTGIANYGYTF
TRBJ1-3 | NA | NA | TRBV4-3 | TGCGCCAGCAGCCAAGGGGTAGCAAGCTCTGGAAACACCATATATTTT | CASSQGVASSGNTIYF
TRBJ1-5 | few | NA | TRBV28 | TGTGCCAGCAGAAGCGGGCAGGCCTCCAATCAGCCCCAGCATTTT | CASRSGQASNQPQHF
TRBJ1-1 | NA | NA | TRBV7-8 | TGTGCCAGCAGCCCCCGCGAGGTGAACACTGAAGCTTTCTTT | CASSPREVNTEAFF
TRBJ1-1 | NA | NA | TRBV5-4 | TGTGCCAGCAGCTTGGGCAGGGAGAACACTGAAGCTTTCTTT | CASSLGRENTEAFF
TRBJ2-7 | NA | NA | TRBV6-6 | TGTGCCAGCAGTTACGAAGGCTTAGCGCACTACGAGCAGTACTTC | CASSYEGLAHYEQYF
TRBJ2-2 | NA | NA | TRBV2 | TGTGCCAGCAGACACGAGAACACCGGGGAGCTGTTTTTT | CASRHENTGELFF
TRBJ1-5 | once | NA | TRBV29-1 | TGCAGCGTGCGCGGGGGGGTGAGTCAGCCCCAGCATTTT | CSVRGGVSQPQHF
TRBJ1-6 | NA | TRBD1 | TRBV27 | TGTGCCAGCTGTCCCAGGGGGCGGTCACCCCTCCACTTT | CASCPRGRSPLHF
TRBJ2-7 | NA | NA | TRBV3-1/TRBV3-2 | TGTGCCAGCAGCCTGCCGACAGCTCCCTACGAGCAGTACTTC | CASSLPTAPYEQYF
TRBJ2-7 | NA | TRBD1 | TRBV6-6 | TGTGCCAGCAGTTTTGACAGGGTCGAACGGCAGTACTTC | CASSFDRVERQYF
TRBJ2-7 | NA | NA | TRBV11-3 | TGTGCCAGCAGCTTCCAGGGTGCCTACGAGCAGTACTTC | CASSFQGAYEQYF
TRBJ2-7 | NA | TRBD1 | TRBV11-2 | TGTGCCAGCAGCCCCCAACCCGGGACAGGGGCGTTCTACGAGCAGTACTTC | CASSPQPGTGAFYEQYF
TRBJ2-1 | once | NA | TRBV9 | TGTGCCAGCAGCGTAGGAACTAGGAGCGATGAGCAGTTCTTC | CASSVGTRSDEQFF
TRBJ2-5 | NA | TRBD2 | TRBV11-2 | TGTGCCAGCAGCCCGGTGGCTAGCGGGGAACAAGAGACCCAGTACTTC | CASSPVASGEQETQYF
TRBJ2-3 | NA | NA | TRBV10-3 | TGTGCCATCAGTGACACACGTTACACAGATACGCAGTATTTT | CAISDTRYTDTQYF
TRBJ2-1 | NA | NA | TRBV29-1 | TGCAGCGTCGTAGGGACAGAGCAGTTCTTC | CSVVGTEQFF
TRBJ1-2 | few | NA | TRBV6-5 | TGTGCCAGCAGTCTAGGGACACCATATGGCTACACCTTC | CASSLGTPYGYTF
TRBJ1-5 | NA | TRBD1 | TRBV19 | TGTGCCAGTACTTACAGGGGGCCTCGCAATCAGCCCCAGCATTTT | CASTYRGPRNQPQHF
TRBJ2-7 | NA | TRBD1 | TRBV27 | TGTGCCAGCAGTTTGACCGGGACAGGGAGCGGCGAGCAGTACTTC | CASSLTGTGSGEQYF
TRBJ2-5 | once | TRBD2 | TRBV7-9 | TGTGCCAGCAGCGCCCGAAGGGCTAGCGGACCTAAAGAGACCCAGTACTTC | CASSARRASGPKETQYF
TRBJ2-2 | NA | TRBD2 | TRBV7-7 | TGTGCTAGCAGCCCAGCGAGAGCGGGGGCGGTCGGGGAGCTGTTTTTT | CASSPARAGAVGELFF
TRBJ2-7 | NA | NA | TRBV7-2 | TGTGCCAGCAGTCGCCGCGGACAGCCCTACGAGCAGTACTTC | CASSRRGQPYEQYF
TRBJ2-1 | once | TRBD2 | TRBV5-1 | TGCGCCAGCAGCTTGGAGCTAGCGGGCAATGAGCAGTTCTTC | CASSLELAGNEQFF
TRBJ2-7 | NA | NA | TRBV4-3 | TGCGCCAGCAGCCAAGATTTCCAGGGGTACTACGAGCAGTACTTC | CASSQDFQGYYEQYF
TRBJ1-2 | NA | TRBD1 | TRBV6-5 | TGTGCCAGCGGACAGGGATTTGGCTACACCTTC | CASGQGFGYTF
TRBJ2-3 | NA | NA | TRBV11-3 | TGTGCCAGCAGTTTTTCGGGCACAGATACGCAGTATTTT | CASSFSGTDTQYF
TRBJ2-1 | NA | NA | TRBV3-1/TRBV3-2 | TGTGCCAGCAGCCAAGTAAGAGGTGGTGGCCCCGACAATGAGCAGTTCTTC | CASSQVRGGGPDNEQFF
TRBJ2-3 | NA | NA | TRBV5-4 | TGTGCCAGCAGCTTGCCAGGGGTGGGAGATACGCAGTATTTT | CASSLPGVGDTQYF
TRBJ1-1 | once | NA | TRBV28 | TGTGCCAGCAGTTTATTTGTAGGGGTCACTGAAGCTTTCTTT | CASSLFVGVTEAFF
TRBJ2-2 | NA | NA | TRBV28 | TGTGCCAGCAGTCCACAGGGCCCCGGGGAGCTGTTTTTT | CASSPQGPGELFF
TRBJ1-6 | once | TRBD1 | TRBV7-6 | TGTGCCAGCAGCCAGGCGACAGGGTTCGATTCACCCCTCCACTTT | CASSQATGFDSPLHF
TRBJ2-1 | NA | NA | TRBV18 | TGTGCCAGCTCACCACTAGTTTCAGGATACAATGAGCAGTTCTTC | CASSPLVSGYNEQFF
TRBJ2-3 | NA | TRBD2 | TRBV18 | TGTGCCAGCTCACCCGGGACTAGCGGGCATACGCAGTATTTT | CASSPGTSGHTQYF
TRBJ2-7 | NA | NA | TRBV9 | TGTGCCAGCAGCGTAAGGCAGGGAACATCCTACGAGCAGTACTTC | CASSVRQGTSYEQYF
TRBJ2-3 | NA | TRBD2 | TRBV3-1/TRBV3-2 | TGTGCCAGCAGCCACGCACTAGCGGGGTTAACAGATACGCAGTATTTT | CASSHALAGLTDTQYF
TRBJ2-1 | NA | NA | TRBV5-6 | TGTGCCAGCAGCACCTCTTCAGGAGGACTAAAAGACAATGAGCAGTTCTTC | CASSTSSGGLKDNEQFF
TRBJ2-3 | NA | NA | TRBV19 | TGTGCCAGTAGTACCCCCGTAGGCACAGATACGCAGTATTTT | CASSTPVGTDTQYF
TRBJ2-7 | few | NA | TRBV7-2 | TGTGCCAGCAGCCGTACACAGGGTTACGAGCAGTACTTC | CASSRTQGYEQYF
TRBJ2-2 | NA | TRBD2 | TRBV28 | TGTGCCAGCAGTTTGCTAGCGGGGGGACCCGGGGAGCTGTTTTTT | CASSLLAGGPGELFF
TRBJ1-3 | NA | NA | TRBV6-6 | TGTGCCAGCAACCCTGGGGAGGGGGGTTACGGAAACACCATATATTTT | CASNPGEGGYGNTIYF
TRBJ1-4 | NA | TRBD1 | TRBV2 | TGTGCCAGTATCGTTAGACCGGGACAGCTTAATGAAAAACTGTTTTTT | CASIVRPGQLNEKLFF
TRBJ2-1 | NA | NA | TRBV19 | TGTGCCAGTAGGGGTAGGGGCCTAAGCTCCTACAATGAGCAGTTCTTC | CASRGRGLSSYNEQFF
TRBJ1-6 | NA | NA | TRBV12-3/TRBV12-4 | TGTGCCAGCAGTTTGAACAGATTGGCCCTCCACTTT | CASSLNRLALHF
TRBJ2-7 | NA | TRBD2 | TRBV4-3 | TGCGCCAGCAGCCAAGCTAGCGGGGGGCCCCACGAGCAGTACTTC | CASSQASGGPHEQYF
TRBJ2-3 | NA | TRBD1 | TRBV7-3 | TGTGCCAGCAGCCTCCGGACAGGGATGAGCACAGATACGCAGTATTTT | CASSLRTGMSTDTQYF
TRBJ1-4 | NA | TRBD1 | TRBV15 | TGTGCCACCAGCAGCCTACAGGGGGATGAAAAACTGTTTTTT | CATSSLQGDEKLFF
TRBJ1-3 | many | NA | TRBV5-1 | TGCGCCAGCAGCCCACAGGCTTTCTCTGGAAACACCATATATTTT | CASSPQAFSGNTIYF